This T cell receptor (beta chain) was recorded in a study of blood T cell repertoires in COVID-19 (dated by TCRdb to 2020 to 2021). The study in broad terms: Samples covering the acute and convalescent phases of COVID-19 were provided by collaborators in the United States, Italy and Spain. The prospective study material was composed of cDNA or gDNA derived from T cells, B-cell-depleted T cells, or PBMCs. The dataset comprised deeply sampled blood TCRbeta repertoires from subjects exposed to, actively infected with, or recovered from COVID-19. The repertoires were released in a freely available public database intended as a resource for research on the immune response to SARS-CoV-2. Samples were obtained from the ongoing ImmuneRACE study (first 160 participants) and from about 1,300 subjects provided by 6 global collaborators. A de-identified subject ID, COVID-19 status, age in years and sex were almost always included in the sample metadata. HLA class I and class II types, where available, came from metadata supplied by the sample provider rather than from assay-based typing.

This clone was picked up a small number of times. Its specific antigen is unknown. No quality values exist for individual bases; no much larger clone is one base distant. Collaborating institutions collected whole blood in K2EDTA tubes following their own protocols. Collaborator samples were shipped for TCRbeta analysis as frozen whole blood, isolated PBMCs, or DNA extracted from either sample type. The immunoSEQ Assay, a bias-controlled multiplex PCR, was used to amplify TCRbeta CDR3 regions from genomic DNA. As for the original processing: The number of nucleated cells in each sample was estimated by amplification of reference gene primers within the assay. Sequence reads were collapsed and filtered to measure the absolute abundance of every unique TCRbeta CDR3 rearrangement. For each sample, productive Simpson clonality was calculated as the square root of Simpson's diversity index across productive rearrangements. Here the immuneACCESS table is served through TCRdb, limited to in-frame sequences with V and J called. Missing clones are a known gap in these copies; in checked studies unresolved V genes cover under half, and the rest lacks a known reason. The D gene and trimming were derived from the DNA, and the V and J assignments and clone size from that table. This sample is represented by fewer than 35,000 clones; 87% of them were singletons. The top ten constitute 1.5% to 2% of the sample.

Summary of the overall study and its limitations: The quantity of clinical and demographic metadata differed by source and by participant and was supplied without curation.

Per the germline V gene, KGHSH is the CDR1 and LQKENI is the CDR2. V sheds 3 bases and J sheds 3 bases, leaving 14 bases between their ends. From its cysteine to its phenylalanine, the CDR3 spans 15 amino acids. The only DNA kept is the CDR3, 45 bases in frame from the first base. The origin of this receptor is a man aged 45-65 years with active or convalescent COVID-19. Here the chain combines TRBV18 and TRBJ1-2; the D gene identity is not certain. Input material: peripheral blood. The encoded CDR3 is CASSPGLAVHYGYTF. At the DNA level, the sequence is TGTGCCAGCTCACCGGGTTTGGCGGTACACTATGGCTACACCTTC.